This T cell receptor (beta chain) was observed in a study of blood T cell repertoires in COVID-19. The table came from immunoSEQ multiplex PCR; TCRdb's copy has only in-frame clones and leaves some out. The sample yields roughly 480,000 clones, 89% seen once. The CDR3 contains 15 residues. Trimming shortened V by 8 bases and J by 5 bases, and 21 bases separated the two germline ends. Per the germline V gene, CDR1 is MDHEN and CDR2 is SYDVKM. The receptor was isolated from a man aged 18 to 30 with COVID-19, enrolled during active disease. This sequence joins TRBV28 and TRBJ1-1; no reliable D call. Sample: peripheral blood. CDR3 amino acids: CASPPRGRSSTEAFF. In DNA form, the CDR3 reads TGTGCCAGCCCTCCCCGAGGCCGTTCCTCGACTGAAGCTTTCTTT.